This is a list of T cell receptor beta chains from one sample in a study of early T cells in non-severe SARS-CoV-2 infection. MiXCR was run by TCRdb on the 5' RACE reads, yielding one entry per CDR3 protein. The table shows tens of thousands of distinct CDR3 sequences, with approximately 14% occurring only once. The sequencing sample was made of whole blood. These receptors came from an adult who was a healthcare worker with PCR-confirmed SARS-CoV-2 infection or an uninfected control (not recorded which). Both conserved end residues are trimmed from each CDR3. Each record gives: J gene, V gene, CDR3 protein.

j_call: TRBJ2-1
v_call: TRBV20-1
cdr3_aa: SARLGAREPF

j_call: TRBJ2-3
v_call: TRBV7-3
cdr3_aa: ASSRDATDTQY

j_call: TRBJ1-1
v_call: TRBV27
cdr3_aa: ASSFGGKEAF

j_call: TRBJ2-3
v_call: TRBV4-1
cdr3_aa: ASSQEGATDTQY

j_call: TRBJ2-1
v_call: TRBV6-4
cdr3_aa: ASSDYGGLASINEQF

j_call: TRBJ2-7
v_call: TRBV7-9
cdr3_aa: ASSLRSGSPYDYEQY

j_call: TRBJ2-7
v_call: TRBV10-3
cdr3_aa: AISADRGHEQY

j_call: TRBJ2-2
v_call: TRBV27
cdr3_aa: ASSFSVTGELF

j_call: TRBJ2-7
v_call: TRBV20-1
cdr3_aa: SARKDRASYEQY

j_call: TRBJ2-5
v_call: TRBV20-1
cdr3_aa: SARDVAGGETQY

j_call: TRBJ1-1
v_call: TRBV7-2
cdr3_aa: ASSLLGATNTEAF

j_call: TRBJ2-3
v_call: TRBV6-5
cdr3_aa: ASSYSSDTDTQY

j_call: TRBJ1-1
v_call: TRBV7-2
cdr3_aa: ASSKRVFTEVF

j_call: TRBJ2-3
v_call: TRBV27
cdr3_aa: ASSLSRGDTQY

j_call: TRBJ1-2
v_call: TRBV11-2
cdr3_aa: ASSLHTSAAAAYGYT

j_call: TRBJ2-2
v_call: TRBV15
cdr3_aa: ATSRRKLVGTGELF

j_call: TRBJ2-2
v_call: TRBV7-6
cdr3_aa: ASSLAAGAQSRWSCF

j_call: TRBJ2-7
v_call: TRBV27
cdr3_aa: ASSLTESAYEQY

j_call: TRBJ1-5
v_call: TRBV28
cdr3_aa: ASSFQGGVRQPQH

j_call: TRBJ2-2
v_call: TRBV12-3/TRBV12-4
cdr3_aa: ASRIWEREGELF

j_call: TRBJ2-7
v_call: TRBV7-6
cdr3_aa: ASSGGTTYEQY

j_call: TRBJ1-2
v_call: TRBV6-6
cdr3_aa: ASSYDRDGYGYT

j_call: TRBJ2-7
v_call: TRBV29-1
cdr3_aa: SVGGNRGYEQY

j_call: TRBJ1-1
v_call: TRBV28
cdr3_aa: ASRQGWTEAF

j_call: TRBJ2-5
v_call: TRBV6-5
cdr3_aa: ASTQGGGRAGETQY

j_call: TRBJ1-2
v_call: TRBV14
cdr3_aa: ASSQDLRGRLGYGYT

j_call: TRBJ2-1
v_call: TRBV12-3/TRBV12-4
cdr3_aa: ASSLETSGSHEQF

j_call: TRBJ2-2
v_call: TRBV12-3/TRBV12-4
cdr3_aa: ASAGTAGELF

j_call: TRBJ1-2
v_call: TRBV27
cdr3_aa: ASSSIASGSRYT

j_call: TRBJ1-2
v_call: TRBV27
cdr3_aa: ASSPRQGRTNYGYT

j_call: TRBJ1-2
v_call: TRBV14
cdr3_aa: ASSQDFDSYYGYT

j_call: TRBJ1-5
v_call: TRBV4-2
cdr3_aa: ASSQDTSSNQPQH

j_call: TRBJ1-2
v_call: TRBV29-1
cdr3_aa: SVIQGYDGYT

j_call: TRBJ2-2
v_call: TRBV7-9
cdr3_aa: ASTRFGGEELF

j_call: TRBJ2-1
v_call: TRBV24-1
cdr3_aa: ATSDPSASSYNEQF

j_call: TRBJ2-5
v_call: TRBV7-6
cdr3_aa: ASSPAVTYQETQY

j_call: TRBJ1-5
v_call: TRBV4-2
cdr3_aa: ASSQDPLRTGGFQPQH

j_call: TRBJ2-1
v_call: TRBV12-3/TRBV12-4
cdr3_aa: ASRPNLSGSTNEQF

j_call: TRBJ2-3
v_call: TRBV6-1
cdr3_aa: ASSEVAGEHHTQY

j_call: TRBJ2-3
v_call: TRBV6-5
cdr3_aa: ASSYDGVWASGSTDTQY

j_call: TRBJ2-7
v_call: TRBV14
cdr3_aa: ASSADVGSYEQY

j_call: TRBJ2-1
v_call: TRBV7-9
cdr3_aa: ASSLVRWERVNEQF

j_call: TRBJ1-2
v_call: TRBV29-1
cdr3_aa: SVDGDGYT

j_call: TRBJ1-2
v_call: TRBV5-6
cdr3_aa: ASSFHNRNYGYT

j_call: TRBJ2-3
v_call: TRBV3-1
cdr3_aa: ASSQGLGASTDTQY

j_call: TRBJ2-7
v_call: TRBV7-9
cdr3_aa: ASSHTLAGAEEQY

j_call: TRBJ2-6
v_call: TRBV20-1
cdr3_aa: STHRVHSGANVLT

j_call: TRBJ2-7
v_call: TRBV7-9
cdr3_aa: ASSLTSYEQY

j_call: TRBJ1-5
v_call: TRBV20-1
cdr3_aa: SARVMEGQPQH

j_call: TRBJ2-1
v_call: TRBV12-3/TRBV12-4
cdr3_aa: ASRSPGQDYNEQF

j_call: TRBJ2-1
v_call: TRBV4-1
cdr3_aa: ASSQRIAGVENEQF

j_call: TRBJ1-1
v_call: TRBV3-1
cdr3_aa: ASSQGDNTEAF

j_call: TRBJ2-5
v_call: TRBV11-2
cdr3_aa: ASSSSGEEETQY